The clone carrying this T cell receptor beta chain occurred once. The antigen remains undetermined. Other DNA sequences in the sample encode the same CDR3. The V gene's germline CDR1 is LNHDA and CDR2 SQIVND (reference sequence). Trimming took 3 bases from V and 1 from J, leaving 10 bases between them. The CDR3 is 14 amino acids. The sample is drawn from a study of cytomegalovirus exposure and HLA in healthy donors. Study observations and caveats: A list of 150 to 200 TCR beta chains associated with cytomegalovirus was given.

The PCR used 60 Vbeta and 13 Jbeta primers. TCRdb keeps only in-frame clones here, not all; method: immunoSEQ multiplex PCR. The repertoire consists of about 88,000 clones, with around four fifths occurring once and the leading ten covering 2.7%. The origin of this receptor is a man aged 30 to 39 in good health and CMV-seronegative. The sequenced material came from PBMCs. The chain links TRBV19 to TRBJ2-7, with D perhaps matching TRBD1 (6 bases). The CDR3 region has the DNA TGTGCCAGTAGTATCGGCCAGGGGTCCTACGAGCAGTACTTC. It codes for CASSIGQGSYEQYF.